This T cell receptor beta chain was recorded in a study of cytomegalovirus exposure and HLA in healthy donors. Findings and limits, study-wide: In an earlier analysis, productive rearrangement rates for most beta V segments clustered near 87% or 30%. Researchers counted around 180 TCR beta chains as cytomegalovirus-associated.

Between the trimmed V and J ends, which lost 3 bases and 8 bases, there was a span of 18 bases. This CDR3 region has 16 residues. Germline V gives CDR1 SGDLS, CDR2 YYNGEE. In the case of this clone: No antigen is known for it.

Use of 60 Vbeta and 13 Jbeta primers characterized the PCR. Authors' methods: About 10 million shared chains were among around 78 million unique TCR beta chains counted in a later analysis. This table comes from immunoSEQ multiplex PCR, and its TCRdb copy is limited to in-frame clones, with some not included. V, J and clone size are taken as reported in that table, and D and trimming were inferred from the DNA itself. Altogether about 180,000 clones are present, more than 80% being singletons, with the ten largest covering 2% to 3%. The clonotype was recovered from a male donor in good health and CMV-seronegative. The chain carries TRBV9 and TRBJ1-6, with D tentatively TRBD1 (6 bases). Sequenced material: PBMCs. The CDR3 nucleotides are TGTGCCAGCAGCGCCCAGCCGGACAGCTCTTATTCACCCCTCCACTTT. Protein product: CASSAQPDSSYSPLHF.